The source of this T cell receptor (beta chain) is a study of breast tumors, draining lymph nodes, adjacent tissues. The germline V gene encodes CDR1 SGHRS and CDR2 YFSETQ. Trimming shortened V by 0 bases and J by 6 bases, and 13 bases separated the two germline ends. This CDR3 has 14 residues. Axillary draining lymph nodes of breast cancer patients supplied the node samples. This clonotype was seen at least ten times. MiXCR, applied by TCRdb to the multiplex PCR reads, yields one record per CDR3 protein. Of 150,000 to 200,000 distinct CDR3 sequences listed, roughly 35% are singletons. The receptor comes from a female donor with breast cancer. Some clones in this sample may be carry-over from other donors' samples. The sequenced material came from axillary lymph node tissue. This chain connects TRBV5-1 to TRBJ2-7; D is unclear. CDR3 in DNA: TGCGCCAGCAGCTTGGTACGAGACCCAGGCGAGCAGTACTTC. Its protein is CASSLVRDPGEQYF.